The 29 T cell receptor beta chains below were found in one sample sequenced in a study of blood T cell repertoires in COVID-19. Assay used: immunoSEQ multiplex PCR; TCRdb lists only in-frame clones, some missing. The sample comprises some 130,000 clones, 60% to 80% of which are singletons, and around 1.8% rests with the top ten. Sequencing input: peripheral blood. These receptor sequences come from a woman in her 70s with acute or convalescent COVID-19.

The rearrangement uses TRBV2 and TRBJ2-6, with D hard to call. CDR3 size: 14 residues. The germline V gene encodes CDR1 SNHLY and CDR2 FYNNEI. Trimming pared 3 bases from V and 2 bases from J, leaving 5 bases between. The CDR3 DNA sequence: TGTGCCAGCAGTGAGAGAACTGGGGCCAACGTCCTGACTTTC. As protein: CASSERTGANVLTF.

Regarding this clone: The same CDR3 arises from other DNA sequences in this sample as well. V and J are TRBV28 and TRBJ2-1, with 9 bases fitting TRBD2. V lost 3 bases, J lost 4 bases, and 4 bases stayed unmatched. The CDR3 length is 15 residues. The germline CDR1 and CDR2 sequences are MDHEN and SYDVKM. CDR3 region: CASSFSGSRYNEQFF. The CDR3 nucleotides are TGTGCCAGCAGTTTTAGCGGGAGTAGGTACAATGAGCAGTTCTTC. The whole variable domain, filled in from reference TRBV28 and TRBJ2-1, reads DVKVTQSSRYLVKRTGEKVFLECVQDMDHENMFWYRQDPGLGLRLIYFSYDVKMKEKGDIPEGYSVSREKKERFSLILESASTNQTSMYLCASSFSGSRYNEQFFGPGTRLTVL.

The chain links TRBV23-1 to TRBJ2-1, with 7 positions matching TRBD1. TRBV23-1 is an ORF; its function is uncertain. Trimming cost V 2 bases and J 5 bases; bases outside gene matches: 9. This CDR3 has 16 residues. The CDR3 DNA follows: TGCGCCAGCAGTCAACGAGTCGGGGACAGAGACAATGAGCAGTTCTTC. The encoded protein is CASSQRVGDRDNEQFF.

This rearrangement joins TRBV5-6 to TRBJ2-5; 9 bases are shared with TRBD2. J gave up 3 bases and V 5 bases, and 8 bases lay outside the gene matches. This CDR3 spans 15 amino acids. Germline CDR1 is SGHDT and CDR2 is YYEEEE. The DNA of the CDR3 is TGTGCCAGCAGTCTTAGCGGGAGACCCGAAGAGACCCAGTACTTC. It yields the protein CASSLSGRPEETQYF.

This chain connects TRBV7-8 to TRBJ2-3, with 13 nucleotides matching TRBD2. This CDR3 contains 20 residues. Looked up from germline, CDR1 is SGHVS and CDR2 is FQNEAQ. Germline trimming cut 7 bases from V and 6 bases from J; bases unmatched to any gene: 22. In DNA, the CDR3 is TGTGCCAGCACCCCGGGACTAGCGGGACCTCGCATCCCGGGGCACGATACGCAGTATTTT. Its translation is CASTPGLAGPRIPGHDTQYF.

J is TRBJ2-1 and V is TRBV12-3 or TRBV12-4; TRBD1 agrees at 7 bases. Losses at the gene ends were 7 bases for V and 10 bases for J; bases not matched to a gene: 10. The length of the CDR3 is 13 residues. The CDR3 nucleotides are TGTGCCAGCATAGGGGACAGCAGTGTGGAGCAGTTCTTC. Its translation: CASIGDSSVEQFF.

V usage is TRBV24-1 and J usage is TRBJ2-5, with 7 bases lining up with TRBD1. The trim removed 1 base at V and 5 bases at J, leaving 6 bases unmatched. Germline V CDR1 and CDR2: KGHDR, SFDVKD. The CDR3 has 15 amino acids. CDR3 sequence (DNA): TGTGCCACCAGTGATTTTCTTAGGGGGCGGGAGACCCAGTACTTC. It encodes CATSDFLRGRETQYF.

The chain has TRBV19 and TRBJ2-5; 8 positions match TRBD2. V was clipped by 6 bases and J by 2 bases; unmatched bases: 5. CDR3 length: 14 amino acids. Per the germline V gene, CDR1 is LNHDA and CDR2 is SQIVND (reference sequence). The CDR3 here is CASRLSGVQETQYF. CDR3 bases: TGTGCCAGTAGACTTAGCGGGGTGCAAGAGACCCAGTACTTC. Combining the CDR3 with reference TRBV19 and TRBJ2-5 gives the whole variable domain DGGITQSPKYLFRKEGQNVTLSCEQNLNHDAMYWYRQDPGQGLRLIYYSQIVNDFQKGDIAEGYSVSREKKESFPLTVTSAQKNPTAFYLCASRLSGVQETQYFGPGTRLLVL.

This rearrangement joins TRBV27 to TRBJ1-2, with TRBD1 matching 8 bases. CDR1 and CDR2 (germline): MNHEY, SMNVEV (reference sequence). The CDR3 contains 15 residues. Trimming at V came to 2 bases and at J to 6 bases, leaving 8 bases not matched to a gene. In nucleotides, the CDR3 is TGTGCCAGCAGTTTAGGGCAGGGGGCGGCCCATGGCTACACCTTC. Residues: CASSLGQGAAHGYTF.

The chain has TRBV28 and TRBJ1-2; D perhaps matches TRBD1 (6 bases). CDR1 is MDHEN, CDR2 SYDVKM, per germline. CDR3 length equals 15 residues. With 7 bases removed from V and 4 bases from J, the gap between germline ends came to 19 bases. CDR3: CASIPGTSGSYGYTF. In DNA, the CDR3 is TGTGCCAGCATCCCCGGGACATCAGGAAGCTATGGCTACACCTTC.

This sequence joins TRBV6-2 or TRBV6-3 and TRBJ2-1, with D unclear. Trimming stripped 2 bases from V and 0 bases from J, with 8 bases between. The CDR3 runs to 15 residues. Germline V gene sequence: CDR1 MNHEY, CDR2 SVGEGT. The CDR3 region has the DNA TGTGCCAGCAGTTACAGGCAGCGCTCCTACAATGAGCAGTTCTTC. Amino acids: CASSYRQRSYNEQFF.

This rearrangement joins TRBV7-9 to TRBJ2-5, with TRBD2 identical over 12 bases. This CDR3 has 18 amino acids. Germline V gives CDR1 SEHNR, CDR2 FQNEAQ (reference sequence). The ends lost 0 bases at V and 2 bases at J; junction bases unmatched: 7. CDR3 sequence (DNA): TGTGCCAGCAGCTTAGCCCTAGCGGGGGGGCTGTCTCAAGAGACCCAGTACTTC. Residues: CASSLALAGGLSQETQYF.

The chain joins TRBV20-1 to TRBJ2-1; 7 nucleotides match TRBD2. V was clipped by 3 bases and J by 0 bases; unmatched bases: 11. The CDR3 is made up of 17 amino acids. CDR1 and CDR2 (germline): DFQATT, SNEGSKA (reference sequence). CDR3 in amino acids: CSASAWLAASSYNEQFF. In DNA, the CDR3 is TGCAGTGCTAGTGCGTGGCTAGCGGCCAGCTCCTACAATGAGCAGTTCTTC.

By share, this clone ranks as medium-sized. The V and J genes are TRBV7-2 and TRBJ1-1, with D uncertain. Germline V CDR1 and CDR2: SGHTA, FQGNSA. Trimming removed 2 bases from V and 1 base from J, with 5 bases in between. This CDR3 is 13 amino acids long. As DNA, the CDR3 is TGTGCCAGCAGCTTAACACAGAACACTGAAGCTTTCTTT. It translates to CASSLTQNTEAFF. Full variable domain (rest looked up from reference TRBV7-2 and TRBJ1-1): GAGVSQSPSNKVTEKGKDVELRCDPISGHTALYWYRQSLGQGLEFLIYFQGNSAPDKSGLPSDRFSAERTGGSVSTLTIQRTQQEDSAVYLCASSLTQNTEAFFGQGTRLTVV.

The V call is TRBV2, the J call TRBJ2-7; tentative D call: TRBD1 (5 bases). The CDR3 has 13 amino acids. CDR1 SNHLY and CDR2 FYNNEI come from the germline V gene. Here the CDR3 reads CAGDLGSSYEQYF. The CDR3 DNA is TGTGCAGGGGATTTAGGTTCTTCCTACGAGCAGTACTTC. The full variable domain, completed using reference TRBV2 and TRBJ2-7, is EPEVTQTPSHQVTQMGQEVILRCVPISNHLYFYWYRQILGQKVEFLVSFYNNEISEKSEIFDDQFSVERPDGSNFTLKIRSTKLEDSAMYFCAGDLGSSYEQYFGPGTRLTVT.

The table lists this clone with a few counts. CDR3 sequence (DNA): TGTGCCAGCTCACCGGTGACGGGTCGTCAAGAGACCCAGTACTTC. It encodes CASSPVTGRQETQYF. The rearrangement links TRBV18 to TRBJ2-5; D is undetermined. The V gene lost 3 bases and the J gene lost 2 bases, with 13 bases spanning the gap. CDR1 is KGHSH, CDR2 LQKENI, per germline. The CDR3 is made up of 15 amino acids.

This clone is a singleton in its sample. The V call is TRBV29-1, the J call TRBJ2-5; 10 nucleotides agree with TRBD1. V shed 4 bases, J shed 4 bases, and the junction held 6 bases outside the gene matches. CDR3 size: 14 residues. Germline V gene data show CDR1 as SQVTM and CDR2 as ANQGSEA. The CDR3 protein is CSVVLGQGRETQYF. For the CDR3, the DNA is TGCAGCGTTGTGTTGGGACAGGGGAGAGAGACCCAGTACTTC.

This clone was observed a single time. The genes are TRBV2 and TRBJ2-7; possible D gene TRBD2, 5 bases. The CDR3 has 13 residues. From germline, CDR1 is SNHLY and CDR2 FYNNEI. V lost 11 bases to trimming and J lost 5 bases, with 19 bases between them. The CDR3 loop is CASYGSGTNEQYF. DNA for the CDR3: TGTGCCTCATACGGGTCGGGAACCAACGAGCAGTACTTC.

This clone has a handful of counts. V is TRBV11-2 and J is TRBJ2-3; D remains ambiguous. Germline CDR1 SGHAT, CDR2 FQNNGV. The CDR3 loop spans 14 amino acids. Trimming removed 0 bases from V and 2 bases from J, with 6 bases in between. CDR3 residues: CASSLDDSTDTQYF. The CDR3 nucleotides are TGTGCCAGCAGCTTAGATGACTCCACAGATACGCAGTATTTT.

This sequence joins TRBV9 and TRBJ2-7; the D is unclear. Germline V gives CDR1 SGDLS, CDR2 YYNGEE. This CDR3 is built from 14 residues. Trimming removed 2 bases at V and 4 bases at J, with 13 bases between. The CDR3 nucleotides are TGTGCCAGCAGCGTGAGTCCAGGTTCGTACGAGCAGTACTTC. Its protein is CASSVSPGSYEQYF.

The rearrangement uses TRBV7-9 and TRBJ2-3, with D perhaps matching TRBD2 (6 bases). Looked up from germline, CDR1 is SEHNR and CDR2 is FQNEAQ (reference sequence). The V gene lost 5 bases and the J gene lost 10 bases, with 16 bases spanning the gap. The CDR3 loop spans 13 amino acids. CDR3 bases: TGTGCCAGCAGCCCTCGGGCGGGAAGGGCGCAGTATTTT. It is translated as CASSPRAGRAQYF.

This clone was observed a single time. CDR3 in amino acids: CSVLAAGDNQPQHF. CDR3 sequence (DNA): TGCAGCGTCCTCGCCGCAGGGGATAATCAGCCCCAGCATTTT. This sequence joins TRBV29-1 and TRBJ1-5; a possible D gene is TRBD1 (6 bases). Trimming cost V 6 bases and J 4 bases, with 16 bases left between them. The CDR3 spans 14 residues. The germline gives CDR1 SQVTM, CDR2 ANQGSEA.

The chain joins TRBV5-1 to TRBJ2-5; 9 positions match TRBD2. This CDR3 has 16 amino acids. V gave up 1 base and J gave up 5 bases; unmatched junction bases: 9. CDR1 is SGHRS, CDR2 YFSETQ, per germline. CDR3 region: CASSLHGAGGHETQYF. The CDR3, as DNA: TGCGCCAGCAGCTTGCATGGAGCGGGAGGACATGAGACCCAGTACTTC.

The chain recombines TRBV28 with TRBJ1-4; tentatively, D is TRBD1 (5 bases). V was clipped by 5 bases and J by 0 bases, with 13 bases between them. The CDR3 is made up of 16 amino acids. Germline CDR1 MDHEN, CDR2 SYDVKM. CDR3 nucleotide sequence: TGTGCCAGCAGTCTCTTAGGGGCGGCAACTAATGAAAAACTGTTTTTT. The encoded protein is CASSLLGAATNEKLFF.

The chain uses TRBV3-1 (or the pseudogene TRBV3-2) and TRBJ1-1; D may be TRBD1 (6 bases). Germline V gene lookup returns CDR1 LGHDT and CDR2 YNNKEL (reference sequence). V shed 3 bases and J shed 11 bases, with 16 bases lying between them. This CDR3 has 13 amino acids. CDR3 in amino acids: CASSQRPQGWAFF. The DNA for the CDR3 is TGTGCCAGCAGCCAGAGACCACAGGGTTGGGCTTTCTTT.

The rearrangement joins TRBV27 to TRBJ2-7, with a possible D match to TRBD1 (5 bases). V was pared by 2 bases and J by 2 bases, with 10 bases between. CDR1 is MNHEY and CDR2 is SMNVEV in the germline V gene (reference sequence). The CDR3 covers 14 residues. DNA for the CDR3: TGTGCCAGCAGTTTAAGGGCAGGGCCCTACGAGCAGTACTTC. This sequence encodes CASSLRAGPYEQYF.

This clone was counted a few times. The rearrangement joins TRBV7-8 to TRBJ2-5, with no clear D. The CDR3 loop spans 11 amino acids. The germline V gene encodes CDR1 SGHVS and CDR2 FQNEAQ. Trimming left V 1 base short and J 8 bases short, with 5 bases between. CDR3 coding DNA: TGTGCCAGCAGCTTAGGAGGAACCCAGTACTTC. Its translation is CASSLGGTQYF.

The chain is built from TRBV7-9 and TRBJ1-1; 9 bases agree with TRBD1. V shed 6 bases, J shed 0 bases, and the junction held 2 bases outside the gene matches. Per germline, CDR1 SEHNR and CDR2 FQNEAQ (reference sequence). The CDR3 has 14 amino acids. The CDR3, as DNA: TGTGCCAGCAGGGGGACAGGGATGAACACTGAAGCTTTCTTT. It yields the protein CASRGTGMNTEAFF.

This chain connects TRBV27 to TRBJ2-1; 9 bases are shared with TRBD1. V lost 2 bases to trimming and J lost 5 bases; unmatched junction nucleotides: 19. The V gene's germline CDR1 is MNHEY and CDR2 SMNVEV (reference sequence). The CDR3 covers 20 residues. CDR3 in DNA: TGTGCCAGCAGTTTAAGGCTAACCTGGATGGGACAGGGAATCAACAATGAGCAGTTCTTC. It codes for CASSLRLTWMGQGINNEQFF.